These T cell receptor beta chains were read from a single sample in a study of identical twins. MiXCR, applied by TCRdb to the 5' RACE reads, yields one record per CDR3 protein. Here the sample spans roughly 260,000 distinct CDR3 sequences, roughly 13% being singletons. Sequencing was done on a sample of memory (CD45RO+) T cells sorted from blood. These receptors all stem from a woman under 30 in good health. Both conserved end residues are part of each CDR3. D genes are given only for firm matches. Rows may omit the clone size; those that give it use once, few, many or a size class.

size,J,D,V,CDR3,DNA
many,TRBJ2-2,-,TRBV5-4,CASSLAQGDTGELFF,TGTGCCAGCAGCTTGGCCCAGGGTGACACCGGGGAGCTGTTTTTT
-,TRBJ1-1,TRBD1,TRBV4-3,CASSRTGATEAFF,TGCGCCAGTTCTAGGACAGGGGCTACAGAAGCTTTCTTT
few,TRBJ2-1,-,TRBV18,CASSPELRLYNEQFF,TGTGCCAGCTCACCCGAGCTCCGCTTATACAATGAGCAGTTCTTC
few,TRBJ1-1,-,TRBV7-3,CASSLRGGGNTEAFF,TGTGCCAGCAGCTTAAGGGGAGGTGGGAACACTGAAGCTTTCTTT
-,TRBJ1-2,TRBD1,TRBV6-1,CATKRQGGYGYTF,TGTGCCACCAAGAGACAGGGAGGGTATGGCTACACCTTC
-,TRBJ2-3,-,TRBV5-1,CASSFGRPTDTQYF,TGCGCCAGCAGCTTCGGCCGACCCACAGATACGCAGTATTTT
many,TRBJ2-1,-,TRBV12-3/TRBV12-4,CASSLWGEQFF,TGTGCCAGCAGTTTATGGGGTGAGCAGTTCTTC
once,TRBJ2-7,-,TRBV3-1,CASSQGQVYYEQYF,TGTGCCAGCAGCCAAGGGCAGGTTTACTACGAGCAGTACTTC
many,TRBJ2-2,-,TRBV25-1,CASSESTFTGELFF,TGTGCCAGCAGTGAATCGACATTCACCGGGGAGCTGTTTTTT
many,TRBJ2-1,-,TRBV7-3,CASSFSGNEQFF,TGTGCCAGCAGCTTCTCGGGGAATGAGCAGTTCTTC
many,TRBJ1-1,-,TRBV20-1,CSARDPGRHTEAFF,TGCAGTGCTAGAGATCCCGGAAGGCACACTGAAGCTTTCTTT
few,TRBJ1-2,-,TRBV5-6,CASSDRTTPYGYTF,TGTGCCAGCAGCGACCGGACAACTCCGTATGGCTACACCTTC
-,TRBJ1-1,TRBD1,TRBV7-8,CASSSPRTGAITTEAFF,TGTGCCAGCAGCTCACCGAGGACAGGGGCAATTACCACTGAAGCTTTCTTT
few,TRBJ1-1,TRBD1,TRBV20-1,CSASNPGQGNTEAFF,TGCAGTGCTAGTAACCCGGGACAGGGGAACACTGAAGCTTTCTTT
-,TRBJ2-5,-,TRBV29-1,CSVEGQAETQYF,TGCAGCGTTGAAGGCCAGGCAGAGACCCAGTACTTC
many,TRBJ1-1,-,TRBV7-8,CASSLRGLGSTEAFF,TGTGCCAGCAGCCTCAGGGGTTTAGGGTCCACTGAAGCTTTCTTT
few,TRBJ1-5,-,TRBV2,CASIIHLRLPHSNQPQHF,TGTGCCAGCATCATTCATCTACGGCTCCCTCATAGCAATCAGCCCCAGCATTTT
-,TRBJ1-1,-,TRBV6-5,CASSSNPGTEAFF,TGTGCCAGCAGTTCAAACCCTGGGACTGAAGCTTTCTTT
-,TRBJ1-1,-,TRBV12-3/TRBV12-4,CASSLGGIGTEAFF,TGTGCCAGCAGCCTCGGAGGGATCGGGACTGAAGCTTTCTTT
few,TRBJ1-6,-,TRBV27,CASSVRGDGNSPLHF,TGTGCCAGCAGCGTGAGGGGAGACGGAAATTCACCCCTCCACTTT
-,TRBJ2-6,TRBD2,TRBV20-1,CSASRDSSGSLTGANVLTF,TGCAGTGCCTCCAGGGATTCTAGCGGGAGTTTGACTGGGGCCAACGTCCTGACTTTC
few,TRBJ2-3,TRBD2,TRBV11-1,CASSQTKMTSGLTDTQYF,TGTGCCAGCAGCCAAACAAAAATGACTAGCGGGCTCACAGATACGCAGTATTTT
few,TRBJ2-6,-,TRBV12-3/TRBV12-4,CASSRGGGNGANVLTF,TGTGCCAGCAGTCGAGGGGGTGGGAATGGGGCCAACGTCCTGACTTTC
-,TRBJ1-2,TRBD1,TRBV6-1,CASSVDRGGPGYTF,TGTGCCAGCAGTGTTGACAGGGGAGGCCCTGGCTACACCTTC
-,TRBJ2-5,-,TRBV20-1,CSARVTVGSETQYF,TGCAGTGCTAGAGTGACTGTGGGATCAGAGACCCAGTACTTC
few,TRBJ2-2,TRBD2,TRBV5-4,CASSRLAGQNTGELFF,TGTGCCAGCAGCCGCCTAGCGGGTCAGAACACCGGGGAGCTGTTTTTT
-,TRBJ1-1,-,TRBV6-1,CASRTRRGGTEAFF,TGTGCCAGCAGAACCCGCCGGGGGGGCACTGAAGCTTTCTTT
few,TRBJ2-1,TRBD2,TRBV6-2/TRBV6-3,CASSFPGLAGGPWDEQFF,TGTGCCAGCAGTTTCCCGGGACTAGCGGGAGGGCCTTGGGATGAGCAGTTCTTC
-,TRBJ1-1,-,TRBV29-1,CSVDGQVGPEAFF,TGCAGCGTTGATGGGCAGGTAGGGCCTGAAGCTTTCTTT
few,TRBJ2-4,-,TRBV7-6,CASSLAGIRAKNIQYF,TGTGCCAGCAGCTTAGCAGGAATCAGAGCCAAAAACATTCAGTACTTC
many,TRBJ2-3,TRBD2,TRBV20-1,CSAPASGGTDTQYF,TGCAGTGCCCCCGCCAGCGGGGGCACAGATACGCAGTATTTT
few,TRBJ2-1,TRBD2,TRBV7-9,CASSLGTAGVDEQFF,TGTGCCAGCAGCTTAGGAACAGCGGGAGTAGATGAGCAGTTCTTC
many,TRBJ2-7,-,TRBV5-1,CASRMGPSSYEQYF,TGCGCCAGCAGAATGGGGCCCAGCTCCTACGAGCAGTACTTC
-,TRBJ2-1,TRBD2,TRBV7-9,CASSLTSGDIEQFF,TGTGCCAGCAGCTTAACTAGCGGGGACATTGAGCAGTTCTTC
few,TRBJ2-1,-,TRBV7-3,CASSLSGGLGASEQFF,TGTGCCAGCAGCTTAAGCGGGGGCTTGGGTGCAAGCGAGCAGTTCTTC